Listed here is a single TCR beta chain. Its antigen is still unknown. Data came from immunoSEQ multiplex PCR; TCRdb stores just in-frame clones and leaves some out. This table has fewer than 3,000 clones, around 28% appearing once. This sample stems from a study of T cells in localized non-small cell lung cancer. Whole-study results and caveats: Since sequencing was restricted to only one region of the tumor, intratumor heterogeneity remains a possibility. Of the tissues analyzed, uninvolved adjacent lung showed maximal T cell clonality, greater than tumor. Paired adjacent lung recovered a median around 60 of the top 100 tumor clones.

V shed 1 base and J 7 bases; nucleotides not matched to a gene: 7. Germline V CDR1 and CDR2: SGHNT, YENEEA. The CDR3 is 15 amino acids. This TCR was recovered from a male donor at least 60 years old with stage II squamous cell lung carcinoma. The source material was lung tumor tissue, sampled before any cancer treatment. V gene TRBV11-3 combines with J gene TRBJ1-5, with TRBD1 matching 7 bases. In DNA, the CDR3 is TGTGCCAGCAGCTTAGGACCAGGGGGGGGACAGCCCCAGCATTTT. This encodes CASSLGPGGGQPQHF.